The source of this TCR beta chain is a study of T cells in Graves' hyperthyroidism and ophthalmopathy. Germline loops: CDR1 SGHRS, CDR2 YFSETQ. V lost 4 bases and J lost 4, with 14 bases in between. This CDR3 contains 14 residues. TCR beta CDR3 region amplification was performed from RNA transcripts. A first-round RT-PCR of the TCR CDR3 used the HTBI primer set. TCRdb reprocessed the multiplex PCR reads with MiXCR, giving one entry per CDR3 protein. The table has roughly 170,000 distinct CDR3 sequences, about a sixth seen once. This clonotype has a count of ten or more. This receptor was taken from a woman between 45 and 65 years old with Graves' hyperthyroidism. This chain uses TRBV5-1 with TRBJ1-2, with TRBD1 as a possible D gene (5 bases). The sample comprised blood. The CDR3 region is CASSVTEPLYGYTF. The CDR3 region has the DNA TGCGCCAGCAGCGTGACAGAGCCCCTCTATGGCTACACCTTC.